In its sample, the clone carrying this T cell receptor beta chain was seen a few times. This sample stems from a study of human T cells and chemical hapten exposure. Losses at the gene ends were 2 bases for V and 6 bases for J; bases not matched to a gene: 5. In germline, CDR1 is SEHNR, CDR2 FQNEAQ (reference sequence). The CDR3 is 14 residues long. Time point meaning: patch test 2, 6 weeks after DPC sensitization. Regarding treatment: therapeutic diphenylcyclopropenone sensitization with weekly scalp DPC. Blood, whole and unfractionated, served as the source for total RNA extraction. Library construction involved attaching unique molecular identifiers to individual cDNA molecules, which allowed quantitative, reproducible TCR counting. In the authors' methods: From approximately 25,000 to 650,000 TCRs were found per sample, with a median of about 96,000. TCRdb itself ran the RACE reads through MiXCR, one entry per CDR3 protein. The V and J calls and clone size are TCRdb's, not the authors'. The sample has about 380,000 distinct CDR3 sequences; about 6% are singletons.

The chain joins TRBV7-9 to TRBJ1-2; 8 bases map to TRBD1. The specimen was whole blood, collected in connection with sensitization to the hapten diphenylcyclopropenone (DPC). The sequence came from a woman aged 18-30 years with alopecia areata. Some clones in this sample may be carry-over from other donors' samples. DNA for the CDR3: TGTGCCAGCAGCTTATATCCAGGGGGCGATGGCTACACCTTC. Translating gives CASSLYPGGDGYTF.